The clone carrying this T cell receptor (beta chain) was recorded once. Its antigen is not identified. Per the germline V gene, CDR1 is SEHNR and CDR2 is FQNEAQ (reference sequence). The V and J ends lost 1 base and 2 bases respectively, with 14 bases between them. The CDR3 is 17 residues long. The sample originates from a study of blood T cells in healthy people across ages. Using a J-beta primer mix together with a sample-barcoded 5' primer, a second PCR was run for roughly 7 to 12 cycles. TCRdb re-called the 5' RACE reads with MiXCR, one entry per CDR3 protein. The sample holds about 1.8 million distinct CDR3 sequences, about 50% seen once. General study points: The study lacked donor CMV status, which possibly confounded expanded clonotype changes. Higher diversity and more naive CD4+ cells were features of long-lived donors, compared to aged donors.

This receptor was obtained from a middle-aged woman in good health. The rearrangement links TRBV7-9 to TRBJ1-4; tentative D call: TRBD1 (6 bases). Specimen: blood. The CDR3 DNA sequence: TGTGCCAGCAGCTTAGAAGCCAGGGGCACGACTAATGAAAAACTGTTTTTT. It encodes CASSLEARGTTNEKLFF. Complete variable domain (other parts from reference TRBV7-9 and TRBJ1-4): DTGVSQNPRHKITKRGQNVTFRCDPISEHNRLYWYRQTLGQGPEFLTYFQNEAQLEKSRLLSDRFSAERPKGSFSTLEIQRTEQGDSAMYLCASSLEARGTTNEKLFFGSGTQLSVL.